The subject of this entry is one TCR beta chain. The CDR3 spans 15 residues. V lost 3 bases and J lost 5, with 13 bases in between. CDR1 LNHDA and CDR2 SQIVND come from the germline V gene (reference sequence). Clones were read by immunoSEQ multiplex PCR, and TCRdb kept only the in-frame ones, dropping some. The sample has some 250,000 clones, approximately 82% seen once. The sample belongs to a study of blood T cell repertoires in COVID-19. Study-wide context: Sites across the United States, Italy and Spain contributed samples from acute and convalescent COVID-19.

Clinical history as reported by participants underpinned cohort assignment. Material for sequencing was PBMCs or T cells enriched from blood (not recorded which). The clonotype originates from a man aged 40-55 years who had recovered from COVID-19. J is TRBJ1-4 and V is TRBV19, with D perhaps matching TRBD1 (5 bases). The CDR3, as DNA: TGTGCCAGTAGTATCTTAGGGGCTGGGAATGAAAAACTGTTTTTT. Its translation is CASSILGAGNEKLFF.